A single sample gave rise to the 5 T cell receptor beta chains below, sequenced in a study of blood T cells in healthy people across ages. For the second PCR, which ran for roughly 6 to 12 cycles, a sample-barcoded 5' primer and a J-beta primer mix were used. Each CDR3 protein is one row after TCRdb ran MiXCR on the 5' RACE reads. The sample consists of 750,000 to 950,000 distinct CDR3 sequences, 20% to 30% of them appearing once. This sample also belongs to another study, concerning T cells of mothers and their children.

Sequencing was performed on blood. Source of these receptors: a boy aged 5-17 years in good health.

The CDR3 reads CASSRSAGTYNEQFF. In DNA form, the CDR3 reads TGTGCCAGCAGCCGCTCGGCGGGCACCTACAATGAGCAGTTCTTC. J is TRBJ2-1 and V is TRBV28, with D possibly TRBD2 on 5 matching bases. Germline values: CDR1 MDHEN, CDR2 SYDVKM. The CDR3 contains 15 residues. Trimming cost V 6 bases and J 2 bases, with 14 bases left between them.

This clonotype was found a few times. The chain employs TRBV29-1 and TRBJ1-4; D uncertain. Germline V gene lookup returns CDR1 SQVTM and CDR2 ANQGSEA. CDR3 length: 14 residues. V dropped 6 bases and J dropped 7 bases, with 18 bases sitting between them. CDR3 sequence reads: CSVEMGSESEKLFF. The CDR3 region has the DNA TGCAGCGTCGAAATGGGGAGTGAAAGTGAAAAACTGTTTTTT.

This clonotype was found a few times. The rearrangement joins TRBV6-1 to TRBJ2-6; D possibly corresponds to TRBD1 (6 bases). The CDR3 runs 15 residues. Germline V gives CDR1 MNHNS, CDR2 SASEGT. Trimming left V 4 bases short and J 4 bases short, with 11 bases between. The CDR3 DNA is TGTGCCAGCAGTGGACGGACAGCCGGGGCCAACGTCCTGACTTTC. Translating gives CASSGRTAGANVLTF.

This clonotype occurred a few times. This chain links TRBV7-9 with TRBJ1-3, with TRBD1 as a possible D gene (5 bases). Looked up from germline, CDR1 is SEHNR and CDR2 is FQNEAQ (reference sequence). The V and J ends lost 0 bases and 3 bases respectively, with 12 bases between them. The CDR3 length is 16 residues. CDR3 residues: CASSLAPQGLGNTIYF. The CDR3 DNA follows: TGTGCCAGCAGCTTAGCTCCTCAGGGACTTGGAAACACCATATATTTT.

This clonotype was seen a few times. The chain employs TRBV6-1 and TRBJ2-1; no clear D gene. The J call is uncertain, as TRBJ2-7 better fits the DNA end. Per germline, CDR1 MNHNS and CDR2 SASEGT. The CDR3 is made up of 12 amino acids. CDR3 in amino acids: CASSDPGYEQYF. CDR3 sequence (DNA): TGTGCCAGCAGCGACCCCGGGTACGAGCAGTACTTC.